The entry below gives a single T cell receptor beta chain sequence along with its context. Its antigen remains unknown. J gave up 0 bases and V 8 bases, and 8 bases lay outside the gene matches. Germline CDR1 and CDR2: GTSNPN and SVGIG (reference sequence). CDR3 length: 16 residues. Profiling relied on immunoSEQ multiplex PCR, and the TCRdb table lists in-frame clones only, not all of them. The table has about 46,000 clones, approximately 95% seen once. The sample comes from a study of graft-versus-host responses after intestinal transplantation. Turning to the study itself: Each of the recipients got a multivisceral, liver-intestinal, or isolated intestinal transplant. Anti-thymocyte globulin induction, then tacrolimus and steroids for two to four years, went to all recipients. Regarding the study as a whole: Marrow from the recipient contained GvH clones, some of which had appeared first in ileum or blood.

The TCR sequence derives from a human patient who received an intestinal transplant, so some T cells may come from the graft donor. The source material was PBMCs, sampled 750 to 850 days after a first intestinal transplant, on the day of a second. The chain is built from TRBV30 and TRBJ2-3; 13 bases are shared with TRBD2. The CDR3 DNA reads TGTGCCCAGACCAGGACTAGCGGGAGCAGCACAGATACGCAGTATTTT. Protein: CAQTRTSGSSTDTQYF.